This is a list of T cell receptor beta chains from one sample in a study of cytomegalovirus exposure and HLA in healthy donors. Here immunoSEQ multiplex PCR was the method, and the copy in TCRdb shows in-frame clones only, minus some. The repertoire consists of some 110,000 clones, with roughly 15% occurring once and the leading ten covering more than 0.65%. The sample consisted of PBMCs. These receptor sequences come from a female donor in good health and CMV-seronegative. Both conserved end residues are part of each CDR3. The order of the fields is D gene, J gene, V gene, clone size, CDR3 DNA, CDR3 protein. The D gene is left open where the match is weak. Clone size is not always given. Where it is, it says once, few, many or a class for expanded clones.

D gene: TRBD2; J gene: TRBJ2-7; V gene: TRBV5-1; clone size: NA; CDR3 DNA: TGCGCCAGCAGCCGCGGGACTAACGGTAATGAGCAGTACTTC; CDR3 protein: CASSRGTNGNEQYF
D gene: TRBD2; J gene: TRBJ2-3; V gene: TRBV30; clone size: few; CDR3 DNA: TGTGCCTGGGGGCGGGAGACGCAGTATTTT; CDR3 protein: CAWGRETQYF
D gene: NA; J gene: TRBJ2-7; V gene: TRBV5-8; clone size: NA; CDR3 DNA: TGTGCCAGCTGGGCCAGGGGGGTTTACGAGCAGTACTTC; CDR3 protein: CASWARGVYEQYF
D gene: NA; J gene: TRBJ2-7; V gene: TRBV4-3; clone size: few; CDR3 DNA: TGCGCCAGCAGCCAAGATTACTCGCGGAGCTCCTACGAGCAGTACTTC; CDR3 protein: CASSQDYSRSSYEQYF
D gene: TRBD2; J gene: TRBJ2-3; V gene: TRBV7-8; clone size: few; CDR3 DNA: TGTGCCAGCAGCTTAGGAGGGGGACTAGCGGCGTATACGCAGTATTTT; CDR3 protein: CASSLGGGLAAYTQYF
D gene: NA; J gene: TRBJ2-3; V gene: TRBV18; clone size: NA; CDR3 DNA: TGTGCCAGCTCACCACTTCAGGTCAGCACAGATACGCAGTATTTT; CDR3 protein: CASSPLQVSTDTQYF
D gene: TRBD1; J gene: TRBJ2-2; V gene: TRBV6-5; clone size: NA; CDR3 DNA: TGTGCCAGCAGTTTATTGACAGGGGGCGACCCCGGGGAGCTGTTTTTT; CDR3 protein: CASSLLTGGDPGELFF
D gene: NA; J gene: TRBJ2-3; V gene: TRBV19; clone size: few; CDR3 DNA: TGTGCCAGTAGAATGACAGGCCCCACAGATACGCAGTATTTT; CDR3 protein: CASRMTGPTDTQYF
D gene: TRBD2; J gene: TRBJ2-5; V gene: TRBV9; clone size: few; CDR3 DNA: TGTGCCAGCAGCGTCGACGGGACTAGCTATGAGACCCAGTACTTC; CDR3 protein: CASSVDGTSYETQYF
D gene: TRBD1; J gene: TRBJ1-1; V gene: TRBV9; clone size: few; CDR3 DNA: TGTGCCAGCACACCCCCCGGGACAGCGAACACTGAAGCTTTCTTT; CDR3 protein: CASTPPGTANTEAFF
D gene: NA; J gene: TRBJ2-1; V gene: TRBV9; clone size: once; CDR3 DNA: TGTGCCAGCAGCCAAAGGGGGGGGGAATACAATGAGCAGTTCTTC; CDR3 protein: CASSQRGGEYNEQFF
D gene: TRBD2; J gene: TRBJ2-3; V gene: TRBV5-4; clone size: NA; CDR3 DNA: TGTGCCAGCAGCTTGGCTACTAGCGGGAGACACTTTAGCACAGATACGCAGTATTTT; CDR3 protein: CASSLATSGRHFSTDTQYF
D gene: TRBD2; J gene: TRBJ2-7; V gene: TRBV2; clone size: NA; CDR3 DNA: TGTGCCAGTCACTTGGGGGAGCTAGCGGGAAGCCTAGCCTACGAGCAGTACTTC; CDR3 protein: CASHLGELAGSLAYEQYF
D gene: TRBD1; J gene: TRBJ2-7; V gene: TRBV19; clone size: NA; CDR3 DNA: TGTGCCAGTAGTATGGGAGGGACAGGGGACTCCTACGAGCAGTACTTC; CDR3 protein: CASSMGGTGDSYEQYF
D gene: TRBD1; J gene: TRBJ2-3; V gene: TRBV29-1; clone size: few; CDR3 DNA: TGCAGCGTCCGACAGGGAGGCACAGATACGCAGTATTTT; CDR3 protein: CSVRQGGTDTQYF
D gene: NA; J gene: TRBJ1-5; V gene: TRBV4-3; clone size: NA; CDR3 DNA: TGCGCCAGCAGCCTGAGGAAATGGTATAGCAATCAGCCCCAGCATTTT; CDR3 protein: CASSLRKWYSNQPQHF
D gene: NA; J gene: TRBJ2-1; V gene: TRBV6-1; clone size: NA; CDR3 DNA: TGTGCCAGCTCCGTCAGGGTAGCGGATGAGCAGTTCTTC; CDR3 protein: CASSVRVADEQFF
D gene: TRBD2; J gene: TRBJ2-3; V gene: TRBV19; clone size: few; CDR3 DNA: TGTGCCAGTAGTATGGGACTAGCGGCCACAGATACGCAGTATTTT; CDR3 protein: CASSMGLAATDTQYF
D gene: TRBD1; J gene: TRBJ1-1; V gene: TRBV9; clone size: NA; CDR3 DNA: TGTGCCAGCAGCGCCCCCGGGACAGGGAACACTGAAGCTTTCTTT; CDR3 protein: CASSAPGTGNTEAFF
D gene: NA; J gene: TRBJ2-7; V gene: TRBV9; clone size: few; CDR3 DNA: TGTGCCAGCAGCGGGGGACTTCCCTCCTACGAGCAGTACTTC; CDR3 protein: CASSGGLPSYEQYF
D gene: NA; J gene: TRBJ1-5; V gene: TRBV6-5; clone size: NA; CDR3 DNA: TGTGCCAGCAGTAATTCAGGGTATCAGCCCCAGCATTTT; CDR3 protein: CASSNSGYQPQHF
D gene: TRBD1; J gene: TRBJ2-7; V gene: TRBV7-8; clone size: few; CDR3 DNA: TGTGCCAGCAGCTGGACGCAGGGGGCGCGATCCTACGAGCAGTACTTC; CDR3 protein: CASSWTQGARSYEQYF
D gene: TRBD1; J gene: TRBJ1-5; V gene: TRBV7-2; clone size: NA; CDR3 DNA: TGTGCCAGCAGCACGGACAGGGGCAATCAGCCCCAGCATTTT; CDR3 protein: CASSTDRGNQPQHF
D gene: NA; J gene: TRBJ2-5; V gene: TRBV14; clone size: few; CDR3 DNA: TGTGCCAGCAGCCAAGTGCGCCAAGAGACCCAGTACTTC; CDR3 protein: CASSQVRQETQYF
D gene: TRBD2; J gene: TRBJ2-5; V gene: TRBV29-1; clone size: NA; CDR3 DNA: TGCAGCGTCCGACTAGCGGGAGTGGAGACCCAGTACTTC; CDR3 protein: CSVRLAGVETQYF
D gene: NA; J gene: TRBJ1-6; V gene: TRBV19; clone size: few; CDR3 DNA: TGTGCCAGTAGTATAGGGGGCGGCAATTCACCCCTCCACTTT; CDR3 protein: CASSIGGGNSPLHF
D gene: NA; J gene: TRBJ1-5; V gene: TRBV5-1; clone size: NA; CDR3 DNA: TGCGCCAGCAGGGCGACACCTTATAGCAATCAGCCCCAGCATTTT; CDR3 protein: CASRATPYSNQPQHF
D gene: TRBD1; J gene: TRBJ2-5; V gene: TRBV6-1; clone size: NA; CDR3 DNA: TGTGCCAGCAGCTGGGACAGGGGAGAGACCCAGTACTTC; CDR3 protein: CASSWDRGETQYF
D gene: TRBD1; J gene: TRBJ1-2; V gene: TRBV9; clone size: few; CDR3 DNA: TGTGCCAGCAACACAGGGGGCAATGGCTACACCTTC; CDR3 protein: CASNTGGNGYTF
D gene: TRBD1; J gene: TRBJ2-7; V gene: TRBV4-1; clone size: NA; CDR3 DNA: TGCGCCAGCAGCCAATCAGGGGGCGGCTTCTACGAGCAGTACTTC; CDR3 protein: CASSQSGGGFYEQYF
D gene: NA; J gene: TRBJ1-2; V gene: TRBV6-6; clone size: few; CDR3 DNA: TGTGCCAGCAGTTACATTGAAAACTATGGCTACTCCTTC; CDR3 protein: CASSYIENYGYSF
D gene: TRBD1; J gene: TRBJ1-1; V gene: TRBV9; clone size: NA; CDR3 DNA: TGTGCCAGCAGCGTGACAGGGGGCGTTAGGACTGAAGCTTTCTTT; CDR3 protein: CASSVTGGVRTEAFF
D gene: NA; J gene: TRBJ2-5; V gene: TRBV5-4; clone size: NA; CDR3 DNA: TGTGCCAGCAGTAGGGGAATGGAGACCCAGTACTTC; CDR3 protein: CASSRGMETQYF
D gene: TRBD1; J gene: TRBJ1-2; V gene: TRBV6-5; clone size: NA; CDR3 DNA: TGTGCCAGCAGTTACGGGACAGGGAAGGATAACTATGGCTACACCTTC; CDR3 protein: CASSYGTGKDNYGYTF
D gene: TRBD1; J gene: TRBJ2-4; V gene: TRBV10-3; clone size: NA; CDR3 DNA: TGTGCCATCAGTGGGACAGGTGGAAAAAACATTCAGTACTTC; CDR3 protein: CAISGTGGKNIQYF
D gene: NA; J gene: TRBJ2-6; V gene: TRBV18; clone size: NA; CDR3 DNA: TGTGCCAGCTCCCCGGTCCGGGTTAACGGGGCCAACGTCCTGACTTTC; CDR3 protein: CASSPVRVNGANVLTF
D gene: NA; J gene: TRBJ1-4; V gene: TRBV29-1; clone size: NA; CDR3 DNA: TGCAGCGTTGAGGTCGGGGGGAGACTGTTTTTT; CDR3 protein: CSVEVGGRLFF
D gene: TRBD2; J gene: TRBJ2-1; V gene: TRBV29-1; clone size: NA; CDR3 DNA: TGCAGCGGAGGACTAGCCGCTAATGAGCAGTTCTTC; CDR3 protein: CSGGLAANEQFF
D gene: NA; J gene: TRBJ2-5; V gene: TRBV5-1; clone size: NA; CDR3 DNA: TGCGCCAGCGGGCCCGACGGGATTGTTTTGGAAGAGACCCAGTACTTC; CDR3 protein: CASGPDGIVLEETQYF
D gene: TRBD2; J gene: TRBJ2-3; V gene: TRBV4-1; clone size: few; CDR3 DNA: TGCGCCAGCAGCCAAGCGCGGGGACTAGCAGGGACGGATACGCAGTATTTT; CDR3 protein: CASSQARGLAGTDTQYF
D gene: TRBD1; J gene: TRBJ2-7; V gene: TRBV2; clone size: few; CDR3 DNA: TGTGCCAGCAGTGAAGGTGGGACAGGGGCTTACGAGCAGTACTTC; CDR3 protein: CASSEGGTGAYEQYF
D gene: TRBD1; J gene: TRBJ2-7; V gene: TRBV4-1; clone size: NA; CDR3 DNA: TGCGCCAGCAGCCATCCCTGGGACAGGGGAAACTACGAGCAGTACTTC; CDR3 protein: CASSHPWDRGNYEQYF
D gene: NA; J gene: TRBJ2-2; V gene: TRBV2; clone size: NA; CDR3 DNA: TGTGCCAGCGGGACAAACAGCCGGACCGGGGAGCTGTTTTTT; CDR3 protein: CASGTNSRTGELFF
D gene: NA; J gene: TRBJ1-5; V gene: TRBV6-6; clone size: NA; CDR3 DNA: TGTGCCAGCAGACGACAGGAGGGCAATCAGCCCCAGCATTTT; CDR3 protein: CASRRQEGNQPQHF
D gene: NA; J gene: TRBJ2-4; V gene: TRBV30; clone size: NA; CDR3 DNA: TGTGCCTGGAAGGTAGGGGGGGCAGACATTCAGTACTTC; CDR3 protein: CAWKVGGADIQYF
D gene: TRBD2; J gene: TRBJ2-7; V gene: TRBV7-9; clone size: few; CDR3 DNA: TGTGCCAGCAGCGAGCTAGCGGGGGGGCCTTACGAGCAGTACTTC; CDR3 protein: CASSELAGGPYEQYF
D gene: NA; J gene: TRBJ1-2; V gene: TRBV29-1; clone size: NA; CDR3 DNA: TGCAGCGTTGCTACAGATTTATACTATGGCTACACCTTC; CDR3 protein: CSVATDLYYGYTF
D gene: TRBD2; J gene: TRBJ2-1; V gene: TRBV9; clone size: few; CDR3 DNA: TGTGCCAGCAGCCCGGGAGGCAATGAGCAGTTCTTC; CDR3 protein: CASSPGGNEQFF
D gene: NA; J gene: TRBJ1-1; V gene: TRBV7-9; clone size: few; CDR3 DNA: TGTGCCAGCAGCTTATCCGGGACTTACACTGAAGCTTTCTTT; CDR3 protein: CASSLSGTYTEAFF
D gene: TRBD2; J gene: TRBJ2-2; V gene: TRBV27; clone size: NA; CDR3 DNA: TGTGCCAGCAGTTTTGGGGGGGACGGGGAGCTGTTTTTT; CDR3 protein: CASSFGGDGELFF
D gene: TRBD2; J gene: TRBJ2-1; V gene: TRBV25-1; clone size: medium-sized; CDR3 DNA: TGTGCCAGCAGTGGGACTAGGCACAATGAGCAGTTCTTC; CDR3 protein: CASSGTRHNEQFF
D gene: TRBD2; J gene: TRBJ2-1; V gene: TRBV5-1; clone size: few; CDR3 DNA: TGCGCCAGCGGGTCAGTAGCGGGAGTGGTGGATGAGCAGTTCTTC; CDR3 protein: CASGSVAGVVDEQFF
D gene: NA; J gene: TRBJ1-2; V gene: TRBV7-6; clone size: few; CDR3 DNA: TGTGCCAGCAGCTTAGCGCCTACAGGAGACCTTAACTATGGCTACACCTTC; CDR3 protein: CASSLAPTGDLNYGYTF
D gene: NA; J gene: TRBJ1-2; V gene: TRBV6-6; clone size: few; CDR3 DNA: TGTGCCAGCAGTTACCCAGGGAACTATGGCTACACCTTC; CDR3 protein: CASSYPGNYGYTF
D gene: TRBD2; J gene: TRBJ2-1; V gene: TRBV5-6; clone size: NA; CDR3 DNA: TGTGCCAGCAGCTCCTCACGACTAGCGGGAGGGTGGAATGAGCAGTTCTTC; CDR3 protein: CASSSSRLAGGWNEQFF
D gene: NA; J gene: TRBJ2-3; V gene: TRBV7-3; clone size: few; CDR3 DNA: TGTGCCAGCAGCGCGGGGACGAAAGATACGCAGTATTTT; CDR3 protein: CASSAGTKDTQYF
D gene: TRBD2; J gene: TRBJ2-2; V gene: TRBV4-3; clone size: few; CDR3 DNA: TGCGCCAGCAGCCACACCCGAGGGACTAGCGGGAGTATCACCGGGGAGCTGTTTTTT; CDR3 protein: CASSHTRGTSGSITGELFF
D gene: TRBD2; J gene: TRBJ2-1; V gene: TRBV10-3; clone size: NA; CDR3 DNA: TGTGCCATCGGGCTAGCGGGGTCCTACAATGAGCAGTTCTTC; CDR3 protein: CAIGLAGSYNEQFF
D gene: TRBD2; J gene: TRBJ2-1; V gene: TRBV7-6; clone size: NA; CDR3 DNA: TGTGCCAGCAGCCCCCTCGGGCCTAGCGGGAACAATGAGCAGTTCTTC; CDR3 protein: CASSPLGPSGNNEQFF